These T cell receptor beta chains were read from a single sample in a study of graft-versus-host responses after intestinal transplantation. Clones were read by immunoSEQ multiplex PCR, and TCRdb kept only the in-frame ones, dropping some. The table lists 100,000 or so clones, roughly 92% of them singletons, with roughly 0.17% in the top ten. The antigens for these receptors are not known. The sample was unstimulated CD4+ T cells sorted from spleen or lymph node cells, taken before intestinal transplant. The receptors were sampled from a human donor who received an intestinal transplant. The CDR3 runs from the conserved cysteine through the conserved F or W.

TRBV10-3	TRBJ1-5	CAISGGTGGAGNQPQHF
TRBV5-4	TRBJ2-3	CASSLEFARGLVTQYF
TRBV11-3	TRBJ1-1	CASSLGTVKNTEAFF
TRBV9	TRBJ2-3	CASSVELDTQYF
TRBV6-5	TRBJ2-7	CASKIGRGTEYEQYF
TRBV4-3	TRBJ2-7	CASSQDPGSSYEQYF
TRBV19	TRBJ1-2	CASSPRGSGYTF
TRBV30	TRBJ1-5	CAWSVQGARGQPQHF
TRBV5-1	TRBJ2-3	CASSLGTSGSLNTQYF
TRBV4-1	TRBJ2-5	CASSQDRGTSRQETQYF
TRBV9	TRBJ2-1	CASSPGGASGRLYNEQFF